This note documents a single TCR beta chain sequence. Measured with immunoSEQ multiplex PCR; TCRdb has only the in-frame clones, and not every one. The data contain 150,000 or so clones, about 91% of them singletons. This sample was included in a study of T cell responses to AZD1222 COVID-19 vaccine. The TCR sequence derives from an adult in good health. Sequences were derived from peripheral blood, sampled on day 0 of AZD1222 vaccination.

CDR3 nucleotide sequence: TGTGCCACCGTCGCCAGCTACACTGAAGCTTTCTTT. Protein: CATVASYTEAFF. The gene calls are TRBV15 and TRBJ1-1; D unclear. V was trimmed by 8 bases and J by 3 bases, leaving 10 bases between them. Germline-derived CDR1 and CDR2 are LNHNV and YYDKDF (reference sequence). This CDR3 is 12 amino acids long.